This T cell receptor (beta chain) was obtained from a study of CD8 T cells in ankylosing spondylitis. Trimming removed 3 bases at V and 6 bases at J, with 18 bases between. The V gene's germline CDR1 is DFQATT and CDR2 SNEGSKA (reference sequence). This CDR3 region has 15 residues. It was by quantitative 5'-RACE with molecular barcodes that TCR beta libraries were made. TCRdb passed the 5' RACE reads through MiXCR, listing each CDR3 protein once. The sample has under 850,000 distinct CDR3 sequences; 15% to 20% are singletons. This clonotype was picked up a small number of times. The antigen is not known. Findings of the study overall: Peripheral blood samples showed relatively rare disease-linked clones, and these clones were CD8+. Disease-associated clones were reportedly significantly overrepresented in matched ankylosing spondylitis synovial fluid. Seemingly characteristic of ankylosing spondylitis blood was a TCR beta motif consisting of about 8 highly homologous variants.

The rearrangement joins TRBV20-1 to TRBJ2-4; D not resolved. The TCR was taken from a male donor with ankylosing spondylitis. Sequencing was carried out using blood, either unsorted or a sorted T cell fraction (not recorded which). CDR3: CSASLGMGYGNIQYF. In nucleotides, the CDR3 is TGCAGTGCTAGTTTAGGGATGGGTTATGGAAACATTCAGTACTTC.